The T cell receptor (beta chain) under discussion was sequenced for a study of blood T cell repertoires in COVID-19. Per the authors' pipeline: Reference gene primer amplification in the assay estimated nucleated cell counts. The table came from immunoSEQ multiplex PCR; TCRdb's copy has only in-frame clones and leaves some out. V and J calls and clone size are those listed in that table; D and trimming were worked out from the DNA. Of about 30,000 clones in the sample, 80% to 90% were seen once. V lost 0 bases and J lost 7, with 19 bases in between. Germline CDR1 is LNHNV and CDR2 is YYDKDF (reference sequence). The CDR3 runs to 17 residues.

The V gene is TRBV15, the J gene TRBJ1-5, with D possibly being TRBD1 (6 bases). The sample consisted of peripheral blood. This clonotype originated in a man aged 80 or over with acute or convalescent COVID-19. The CDR3 sequence: CATSRDLGEQGSQPQHF. DNA of the CDR3: TGTGCCACCAGCAGAGATTTAGGGGAACAGGGAAGCCAGCCCCAGCATTTT.